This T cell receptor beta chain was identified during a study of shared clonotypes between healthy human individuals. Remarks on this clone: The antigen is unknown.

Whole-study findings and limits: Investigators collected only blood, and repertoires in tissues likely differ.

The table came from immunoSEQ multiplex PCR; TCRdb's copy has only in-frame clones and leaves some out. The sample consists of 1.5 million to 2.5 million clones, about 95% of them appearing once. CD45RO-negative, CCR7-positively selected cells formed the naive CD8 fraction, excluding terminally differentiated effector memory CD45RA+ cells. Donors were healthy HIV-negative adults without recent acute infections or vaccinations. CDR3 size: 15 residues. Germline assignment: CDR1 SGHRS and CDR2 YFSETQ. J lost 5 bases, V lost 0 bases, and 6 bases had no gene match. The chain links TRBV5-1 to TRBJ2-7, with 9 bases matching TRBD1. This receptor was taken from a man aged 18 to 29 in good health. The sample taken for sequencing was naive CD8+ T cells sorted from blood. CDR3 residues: CASSLGPGTGNEQYF. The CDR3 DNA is TGCGCCAGCAGCTTGGGTCCGGGGACAGGGAACGAGCAGTACTTC.